The T cell receptor (beta chain) described here comes from a study of identifying expanded T cells in peripheral blood. Repertoires were generated with immunoSEQ multiplex PCR, while TCRdb's copy carries only in-frame clones and drops some. The sample has under 150,000 clones; approximately 80% are singletons. The germline V gene encodes CDR1 LGHNA and CDR2 YSLEER. This CDR3 contains 20 residues. V shed 0 bases, J shed 7 bases, and the junction held 21 bases outside the gene matches. The TCR was taken from a person between 18 and 70 years old in good health. V usage is TRBV4-3 and J usage is TRBJ2-5; TRBD1 matches 9 bases. Sequencing was done on a sample of blood. CDR3 sequence: CASSQEYRGGTGMGVGTQYF. The CDR3 DNA follows: TGCGCCAGCAGCCAAGAATACAGGGGGGGGACAGGGATGGGAGTCGGGACCCAGTACTTC.